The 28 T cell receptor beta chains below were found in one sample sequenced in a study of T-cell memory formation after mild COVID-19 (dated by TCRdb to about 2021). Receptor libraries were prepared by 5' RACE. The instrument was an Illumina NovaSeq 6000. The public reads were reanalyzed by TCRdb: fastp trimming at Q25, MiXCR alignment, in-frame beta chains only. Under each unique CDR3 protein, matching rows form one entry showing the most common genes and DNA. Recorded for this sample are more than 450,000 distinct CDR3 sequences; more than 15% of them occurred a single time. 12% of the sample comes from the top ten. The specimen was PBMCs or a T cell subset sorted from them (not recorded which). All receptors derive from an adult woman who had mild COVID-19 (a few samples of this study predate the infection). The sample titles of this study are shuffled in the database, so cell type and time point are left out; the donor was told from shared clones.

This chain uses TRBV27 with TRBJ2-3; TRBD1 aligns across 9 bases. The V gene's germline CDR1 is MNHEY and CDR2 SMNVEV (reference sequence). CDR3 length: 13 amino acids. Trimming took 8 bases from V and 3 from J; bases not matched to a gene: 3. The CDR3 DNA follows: TGTGCCAGCGGGGGACAGGGTACAGATACGCAGTATTTT. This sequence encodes CASGGQGTDTQYF.

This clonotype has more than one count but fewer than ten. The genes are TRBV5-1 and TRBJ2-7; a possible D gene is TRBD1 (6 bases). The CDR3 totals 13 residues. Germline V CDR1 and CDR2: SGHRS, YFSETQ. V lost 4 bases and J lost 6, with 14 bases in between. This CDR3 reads CASSPLDSSEQYF. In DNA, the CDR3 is TGCGCCAGCAGCCCGTTGGACAGTTCCGAGCAGTACTTC.

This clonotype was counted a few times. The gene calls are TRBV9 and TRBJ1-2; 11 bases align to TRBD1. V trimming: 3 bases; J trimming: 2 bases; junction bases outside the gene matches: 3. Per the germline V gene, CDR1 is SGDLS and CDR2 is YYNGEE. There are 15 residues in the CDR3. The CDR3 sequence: CASSARTGGNYGYTF. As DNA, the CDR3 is TGTGCCAGCAGCGCGCGGACAGGGGGCAACTATGGCTACACCTTC.

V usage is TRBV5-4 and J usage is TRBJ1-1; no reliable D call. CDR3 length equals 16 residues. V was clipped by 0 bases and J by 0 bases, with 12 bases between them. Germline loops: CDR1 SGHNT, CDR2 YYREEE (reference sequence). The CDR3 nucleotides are TGTGCCAGCAGCTTGGGGGTACGGCAGTTGAACACTGAAGCTTTCTTT. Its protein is CASSLGVRQLNTEAFF.

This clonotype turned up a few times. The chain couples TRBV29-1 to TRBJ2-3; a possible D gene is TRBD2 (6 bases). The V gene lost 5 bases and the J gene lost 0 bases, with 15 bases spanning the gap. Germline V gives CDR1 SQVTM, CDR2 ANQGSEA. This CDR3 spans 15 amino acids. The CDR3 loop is CSVSGTSKSTDTQYF. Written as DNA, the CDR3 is TGCAGCGTTAGTGGTACTAGCAAAAGCACAGATACGCAGTATTTT.

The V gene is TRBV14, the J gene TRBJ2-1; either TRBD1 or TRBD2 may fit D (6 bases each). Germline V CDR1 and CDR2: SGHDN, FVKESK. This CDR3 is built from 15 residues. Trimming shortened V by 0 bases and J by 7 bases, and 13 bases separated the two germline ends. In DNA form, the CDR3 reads TGTGCCAGCAGCCAAGAATGGGGGGCAGGGAATGAGCAGTTCTTC. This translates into CASSQEWGAGNEQFF. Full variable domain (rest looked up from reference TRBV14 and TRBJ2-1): EAGVTQFPSHSVIEKGQTVTLRCDPISGHDNLYWYRRVMGKEIKFLLHFVKESKQDESGMPNNRFLAERTGGTYSTLKVQPAELEDSGVYFCASSQEWGAGNEQFFGPGTRLTVL.

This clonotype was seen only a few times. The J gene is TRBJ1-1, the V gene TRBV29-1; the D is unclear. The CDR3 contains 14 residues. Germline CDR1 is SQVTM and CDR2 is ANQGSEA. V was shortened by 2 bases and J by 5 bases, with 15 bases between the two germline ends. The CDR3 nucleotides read TGCAGCGTTGAACACGAATATACCCTAACTGAAGCTTTCTTT. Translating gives CSVEHEYTLTEAFF.

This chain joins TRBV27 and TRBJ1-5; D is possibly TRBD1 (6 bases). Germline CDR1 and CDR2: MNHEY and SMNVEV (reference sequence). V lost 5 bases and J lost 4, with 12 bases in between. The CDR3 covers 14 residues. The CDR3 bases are TGTGCCAGCAGTCATAGGGGGTTAAATCAGCCCCAGCATTTT. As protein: CASSHRGLNQPQHF.

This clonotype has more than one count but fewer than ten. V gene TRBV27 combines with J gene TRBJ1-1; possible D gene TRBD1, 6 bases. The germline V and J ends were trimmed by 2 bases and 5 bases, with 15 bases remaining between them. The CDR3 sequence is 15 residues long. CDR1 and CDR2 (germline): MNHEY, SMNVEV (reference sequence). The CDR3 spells CASSLVGARGTEAFF. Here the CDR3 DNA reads TGTGCCAGCAGTTTAGTGGGGGCGCGGGGAACTGAAGCTTTCTTT.

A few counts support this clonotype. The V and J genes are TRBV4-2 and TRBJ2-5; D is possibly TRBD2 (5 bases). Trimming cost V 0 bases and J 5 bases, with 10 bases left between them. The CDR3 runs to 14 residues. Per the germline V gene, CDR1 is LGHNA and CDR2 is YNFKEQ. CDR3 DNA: TGTGCCAGCAGCCAAGAGGTGGGAGCGGAGACCCAGTACTTC. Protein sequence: CASSQEVGAETQYF.

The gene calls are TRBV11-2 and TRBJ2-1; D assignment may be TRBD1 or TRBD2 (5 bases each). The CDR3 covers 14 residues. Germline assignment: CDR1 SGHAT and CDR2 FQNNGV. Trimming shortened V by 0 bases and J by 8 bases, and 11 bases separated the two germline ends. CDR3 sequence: CASSLDRGGHEQFF. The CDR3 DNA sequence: TGTGCCAGCAGCTTAGATCGTGGGGGACATGAGCAGTTCTTC.

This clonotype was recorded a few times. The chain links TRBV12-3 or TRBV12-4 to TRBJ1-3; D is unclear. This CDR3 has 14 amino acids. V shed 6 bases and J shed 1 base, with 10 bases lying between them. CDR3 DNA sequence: TGTGCCAGCAGGGTCCCGTGGTCTGGAAACACCATATATTTT. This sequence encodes CASRVPWSGNTIYF.

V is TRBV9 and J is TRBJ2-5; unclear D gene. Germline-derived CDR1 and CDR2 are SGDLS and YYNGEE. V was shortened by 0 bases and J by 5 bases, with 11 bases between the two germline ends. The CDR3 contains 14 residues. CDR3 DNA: TGTGCCAGCAGCGTAGATATGGGTGGGGAGACCCAGTACTTC. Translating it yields CASSVDMGGETQYF.

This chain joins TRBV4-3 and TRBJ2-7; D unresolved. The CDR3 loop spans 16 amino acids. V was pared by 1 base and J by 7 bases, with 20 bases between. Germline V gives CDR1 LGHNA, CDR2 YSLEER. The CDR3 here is CASSQGKDGPRPEQYF. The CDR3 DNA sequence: TGCGCCAGCAGCCAAGGGAAGGACGGTCCCCGTCCGGAGCAGTACTTC.

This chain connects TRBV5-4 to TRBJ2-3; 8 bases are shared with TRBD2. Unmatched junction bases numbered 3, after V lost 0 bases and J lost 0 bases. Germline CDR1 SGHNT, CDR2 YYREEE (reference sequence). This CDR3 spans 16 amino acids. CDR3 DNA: TGTGCCAGCAGCTTGGGTAGCGGGGCCAGCACAGATACGCAGTATTTT. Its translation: CASSLGSGASTDTQYF.

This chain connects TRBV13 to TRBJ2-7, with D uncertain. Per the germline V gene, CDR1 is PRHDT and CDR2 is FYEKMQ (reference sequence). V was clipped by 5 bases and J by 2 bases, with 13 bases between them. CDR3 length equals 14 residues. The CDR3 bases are TGTGCCAGCAGCCCTGGACGTCTGGCCTACGAGCAGTACTTC. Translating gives CASSPGRLAYEQYF.

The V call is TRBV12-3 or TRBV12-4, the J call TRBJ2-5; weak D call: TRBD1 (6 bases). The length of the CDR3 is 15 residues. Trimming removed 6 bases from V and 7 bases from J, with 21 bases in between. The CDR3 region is CASSAPGDRGGTQYF. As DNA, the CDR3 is TGTGCCAGCAGCGCCCCAGGGGACCGAGGGGGGACCCAGTACTTC.

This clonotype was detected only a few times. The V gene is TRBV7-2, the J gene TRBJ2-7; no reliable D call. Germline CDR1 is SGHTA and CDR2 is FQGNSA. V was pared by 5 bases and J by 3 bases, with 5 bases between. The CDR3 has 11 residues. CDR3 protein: CASSAHYEQYF. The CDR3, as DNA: TGTGCCAGCAGCGCCCACTACGAGCAGTACTTC.

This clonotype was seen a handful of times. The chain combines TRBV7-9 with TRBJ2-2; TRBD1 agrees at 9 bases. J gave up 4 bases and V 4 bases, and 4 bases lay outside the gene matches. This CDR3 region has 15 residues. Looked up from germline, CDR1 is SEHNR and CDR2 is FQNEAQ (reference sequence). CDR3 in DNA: TGTGCCAGCAGCTCTGGGGACAGGGTCACCGGGGAGCTGTTTTTT. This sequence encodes CASSSGDRVTGELFF. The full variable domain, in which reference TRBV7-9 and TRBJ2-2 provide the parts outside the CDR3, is DTGVSQNPRHKITKRGQNVTFRCDPISEHNRLYWYRQTLGQGPEFLTYFQNEAQLEKSRLLSDRFSAERPKGSFSTLEIQRTEQGDSAMYLCASSSGDRVTGELFFGEGSRLTVL.

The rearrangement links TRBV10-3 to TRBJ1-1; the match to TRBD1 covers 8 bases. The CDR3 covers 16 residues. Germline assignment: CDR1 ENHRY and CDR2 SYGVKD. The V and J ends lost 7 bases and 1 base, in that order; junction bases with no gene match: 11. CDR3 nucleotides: TGTGCCATCAATGCCGGGACAGGTAAAACGAACACTGAAGCTTTCTTT. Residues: CAINAGTGKTNTEAFF.

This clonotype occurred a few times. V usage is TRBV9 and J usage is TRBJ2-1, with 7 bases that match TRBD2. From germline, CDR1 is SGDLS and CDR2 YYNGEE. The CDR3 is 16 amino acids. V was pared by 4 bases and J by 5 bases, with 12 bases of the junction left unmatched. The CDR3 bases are TGTGCCAGCAGCCCTAGGGGTAGCGGGCTCAACAATGAGCAGTTCTTC. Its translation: CASSPRGSGLNNEQFF.

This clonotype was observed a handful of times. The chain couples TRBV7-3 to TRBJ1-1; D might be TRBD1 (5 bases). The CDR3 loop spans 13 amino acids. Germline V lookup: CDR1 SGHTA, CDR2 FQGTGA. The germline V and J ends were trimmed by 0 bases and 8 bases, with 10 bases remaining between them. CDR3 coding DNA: TGTGCCAGCAGCTTAACAGCCAGGGCGGAAGCTTTCTTT. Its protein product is CASSLTARAEAFF.

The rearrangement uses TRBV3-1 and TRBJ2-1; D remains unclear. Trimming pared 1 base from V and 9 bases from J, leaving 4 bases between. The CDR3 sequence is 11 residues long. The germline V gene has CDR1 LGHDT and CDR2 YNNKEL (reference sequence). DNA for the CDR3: TGTGCCAGCAGCCAAGTCAGTGAGCAGTTCTTC. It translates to CASSQVSEQFF.

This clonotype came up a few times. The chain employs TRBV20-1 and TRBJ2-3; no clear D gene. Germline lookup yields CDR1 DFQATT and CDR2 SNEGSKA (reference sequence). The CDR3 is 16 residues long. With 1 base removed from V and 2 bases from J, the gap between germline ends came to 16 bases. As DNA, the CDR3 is TGCAGTGCTAGAGTATTTGGGGAAAGTTCCACAGATACGCAGTATTTT. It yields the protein CSARVFGESSTDTQYF.

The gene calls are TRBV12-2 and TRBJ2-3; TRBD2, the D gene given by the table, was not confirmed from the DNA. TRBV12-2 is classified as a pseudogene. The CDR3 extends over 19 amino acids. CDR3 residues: CASRLAPEKTSGGTDTQYF. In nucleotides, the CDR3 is TGTGCAAGTCGCTTAGCCCCAGAGAAAACTAGCGGGGGCACAGATACGCAGTATTTT.

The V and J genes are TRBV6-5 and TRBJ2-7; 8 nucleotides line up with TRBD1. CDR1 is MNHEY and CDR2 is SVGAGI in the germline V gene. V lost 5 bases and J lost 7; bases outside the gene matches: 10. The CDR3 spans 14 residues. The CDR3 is CASSTRTGISEQYF. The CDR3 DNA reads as TGTGCCAGCAGTACCCGGACAGGGATCTCAGAGCAGTACTTC.

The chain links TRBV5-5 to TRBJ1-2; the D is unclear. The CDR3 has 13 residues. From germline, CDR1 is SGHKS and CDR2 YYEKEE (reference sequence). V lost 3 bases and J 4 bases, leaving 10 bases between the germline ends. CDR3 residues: CASSSPNLYGYTF. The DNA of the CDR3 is TGTGCCAGCAGCTCGCCGAACCTCTATGGCTACACCTTC.

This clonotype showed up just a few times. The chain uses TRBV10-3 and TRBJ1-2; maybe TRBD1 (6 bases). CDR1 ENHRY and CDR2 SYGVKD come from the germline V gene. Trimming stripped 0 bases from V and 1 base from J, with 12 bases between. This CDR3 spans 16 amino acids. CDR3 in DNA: TGTGCCATCAGTGAGTCACCGAGGGGGAATAACTATGGCTACACCTTC. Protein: CAISESPRGNNYGYTF.